A selection of T cell receptor beta chains follows, all from one sample in a study of blood T cell repertoires in COVID-19. Sequencing used immunoSEQ multiplex PCR; TCRdb keeps in-frame clones, though not all of them. The table lists 330,000 or so clones, roughly 84% of them singletons. Sequences were obtained from PBMCs or T cells enriched from blood (not recorded which). The receptors derive from a young woman who had recovered from COVID-19. The conserved cysteine and the conserved F or W are not part of the CDR3 here. The size of a clone is reported for some rows only, either as once, few or many, or as a class for expanded clones.

>TRBJ1-6|NA|TRBV11-2
ASSPQGNSPLH
>TRBJ2-5|NA|TRBV4-1
ASSQDVSRRQETQY
>TRBJ2-1|NA|TRBV29-1
SVKGSSGSYNEQF
>TRBJ2-3|NA|TRBV9
ASSVVSGGAGTDTQY
>TRBJ2-7|NA|TRBV6-5
ASSYTGRHEQY
>TRBJ1-1|NA|TRBV5-1
ASSPATGAGGKAF
>TRBJ2-4|NA|TRBV19
ASSSPGTKNIQY
>TRBJ1-4|NA|TRBV7-9
ASSPPGQGLEKLF
>TRBJ2-2|NA|TRBV7-9
ASSLRGTGELF
>TRBJ1-2|NA|TRBV12-3/TRBV12-4
ASSGQGNYGYT
>TRBJ2-1|NA|TRBV10-3
AISVPQRAGPGDNEQF
>TRBJ1-3|NA|TRBV4-1
ASSQPDNRDRGRNTIY
>TRBJ2-1|NA|TRBV28
ASSFSNEQF
>TRBJ2-7|NA|TRBV5-6
ASSQGQGGSYEQY
>TRBJ1-2|once|TRBV6-4
ASSQGQGYYGYT
>TRBJ1-2|once|TRBV4-1
ASSLRDGTAFNYGYT
>TRBJ2-3|NA|TRBV4-1
ASRLLLAGGSTDTQY
>TRBJ2-1|NA|TRBV4-2
ASSYGTSGSNNEQF
>TRBJ2-1|NA|TRBV11-1
ASSSGGLAGVEEQF
>TRBJ2-1|NA|TRBV30
AWSLLSGGAYNEQF
>TRBJ2-2|NA|TRBV4-2
ASSPGQGDTGELF
>TRBJ2-1|NA|TRBV10-3
AIRTTNEQF
>TRBJ1-2|NA|TRBV14
ASSRRTGAYGYT
>TRBJ1-1|NA|TRBV7-9
ASSWRVYPNTNTEAF
>TRBJ1-5|NA|TRBV6-1
ASSEAGAREGNQPQH
>TRBJ1-1|NA|TRBV18
ASSPSRQGYTEAF
>TRBJ1-3|NA|TRBV6-5
ASSRAAGYGNTIY
>TRBJ2-6|NA|TRBV27
ASSGGANVLT
>TRBJ2-7|NA|TRBV28
ASSLPRLAALAEQY
>TRBJ2-5|NA|TRBV5-1
ASSLATSGGAETQY
>TRBJ2-5|NA|TRBV24-1
ATSRTGVETQY
>TRBJ1-2|NA|TRBV14
ASSQLTERYGYT
>TRBJ2-3|NA|TRBV18
ASSPLAGGRDTQY
>TRBJ2-1|NA|TRBV19
ASSIGTGYHEQF
>TRBJ2-1|NA|TRBV7-3
ASSLTSGGLYNEQF
>TRBJ2-7|once|TRBV12-3/TRBV12-4
ASSSRRGGEQY
>TRBJ2-7|few|TRBV5-1
ASSLASTPPYEQY
>TRBJ1-5|NA|TRBV19
ASSPLSSNQPQH
>TRBJ2-1|NA|TRBV29-1
SDTTGTDKNEQF
>TRBJ1-6|few|TRBV6-1
ASSEGGGRSPLH
>TRBJ2-1|NA|TRBV5-1
ASSLAGQGAYNEQF
>TRBJ2-3|NA|TRBV18
ASSPRASGTDTQY
>TRBJ2-5|NA|TRBV11-2
ASSTGLARGETQY
>TRBJ1-5|NA|TRBV7-8
ASSLDTYQPQH
>TRBJ2-3|NA|TRBV27
ASSPGTASTDTQY
>TRBJ1-1|NA|TRBV11-2
ASSLQSTGITEAF
>TRBJ2-1|NA|TRBV5-1
ASSFRMGYEQF
>TRBJ2-7|NA|TRBV3-1/TRBV3-2
ASSHRSRAGGEQY
>TRBJ2-1|NA|TRBV5-6
ASSSQTSAYNEQF
>TRBJ2-2|once|TRBV2
ASSSRTSGRTGELF
>TRBJ2-1|NA|TRBV27
ASSFNQGNEQF
>TRBJ2-3|NA|TRBV2
ASSGISGRKDTQY